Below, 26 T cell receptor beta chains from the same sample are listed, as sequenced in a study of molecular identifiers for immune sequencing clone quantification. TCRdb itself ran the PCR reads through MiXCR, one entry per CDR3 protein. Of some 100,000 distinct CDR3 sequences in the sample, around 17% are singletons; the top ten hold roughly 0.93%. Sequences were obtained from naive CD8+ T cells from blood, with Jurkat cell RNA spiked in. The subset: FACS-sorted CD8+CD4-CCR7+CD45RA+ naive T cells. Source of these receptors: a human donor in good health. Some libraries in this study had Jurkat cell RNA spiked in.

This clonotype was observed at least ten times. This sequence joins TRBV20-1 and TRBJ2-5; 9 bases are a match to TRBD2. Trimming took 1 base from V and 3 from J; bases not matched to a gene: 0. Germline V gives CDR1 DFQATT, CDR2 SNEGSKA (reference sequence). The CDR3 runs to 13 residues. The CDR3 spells CSARASGEETQYF. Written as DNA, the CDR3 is TGCAGTGCTAGAGCTAGCGGGGAAGAGACCCAGTACTTC.

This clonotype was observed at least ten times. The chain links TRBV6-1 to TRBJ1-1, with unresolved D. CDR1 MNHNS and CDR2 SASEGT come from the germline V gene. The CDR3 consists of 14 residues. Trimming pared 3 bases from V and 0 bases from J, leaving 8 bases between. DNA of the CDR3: TGTGCCAGCAGTGAGATAGGGATGAACACTGAAGCTTTCTTT. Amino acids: CASSEIGMNTEAFF.

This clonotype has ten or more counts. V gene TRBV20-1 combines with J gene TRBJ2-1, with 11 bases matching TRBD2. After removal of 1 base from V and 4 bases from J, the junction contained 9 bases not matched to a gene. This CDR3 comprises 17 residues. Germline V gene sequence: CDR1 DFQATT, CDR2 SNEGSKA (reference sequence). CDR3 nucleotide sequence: TGCAGTGCTAGAGTCCCCGAACTAGCGGGGGATTACAATGAGCAGTTCTTC. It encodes CSARVPELAGDYNEQFF.

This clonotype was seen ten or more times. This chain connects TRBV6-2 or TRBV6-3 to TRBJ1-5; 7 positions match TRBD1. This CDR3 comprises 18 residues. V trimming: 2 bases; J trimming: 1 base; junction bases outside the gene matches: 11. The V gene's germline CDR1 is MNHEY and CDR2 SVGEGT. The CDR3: CASSYPFPGGESNQPQHF. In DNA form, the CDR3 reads TGTGCCAGCAGTTACCCATTCCCAGGGGGAGAAAGCAATCAGCCCCAGCATTTT.

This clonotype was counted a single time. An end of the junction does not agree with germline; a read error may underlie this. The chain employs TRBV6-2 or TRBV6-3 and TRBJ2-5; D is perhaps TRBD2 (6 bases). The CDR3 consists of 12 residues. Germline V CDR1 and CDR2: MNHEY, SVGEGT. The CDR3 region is CASGQTRETQCF. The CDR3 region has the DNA TGTGCCAGCGGCCAGACTAGGGAGACCCAGTGCTTC.

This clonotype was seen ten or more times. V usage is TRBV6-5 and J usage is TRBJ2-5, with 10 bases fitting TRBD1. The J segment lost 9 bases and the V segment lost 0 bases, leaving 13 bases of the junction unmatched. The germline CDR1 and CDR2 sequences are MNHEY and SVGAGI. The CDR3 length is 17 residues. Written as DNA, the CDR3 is TGTGCCAGCAGTTACTCCCTGAGACAGGGGGCACCGGAGGCCCAGTACTTC. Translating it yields CASSYSLRQGAPEAQYF.

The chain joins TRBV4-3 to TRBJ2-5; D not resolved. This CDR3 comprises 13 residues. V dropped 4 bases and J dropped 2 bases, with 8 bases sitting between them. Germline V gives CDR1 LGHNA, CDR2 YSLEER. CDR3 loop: CASSLNSQETQYF. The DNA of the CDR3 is TGCGCCAGCAGCCTGAACAGTCAAGAGACCCAGTACTTC.

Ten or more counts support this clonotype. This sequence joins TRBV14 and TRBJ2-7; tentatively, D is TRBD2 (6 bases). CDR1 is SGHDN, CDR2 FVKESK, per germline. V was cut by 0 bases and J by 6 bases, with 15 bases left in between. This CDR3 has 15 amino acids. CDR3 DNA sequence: TGTGCCAGCAGCCAAGATAAGCGGCGGGATTCCGAGCAGTACTTC. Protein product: CASSQDKRRDSEQYF.

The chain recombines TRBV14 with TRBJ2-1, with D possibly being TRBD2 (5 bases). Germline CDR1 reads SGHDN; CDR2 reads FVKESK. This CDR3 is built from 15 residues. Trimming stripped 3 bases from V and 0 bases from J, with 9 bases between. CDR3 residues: CASSHGVVSYNEQFF. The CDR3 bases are TGTGCCAGCAGCCACGGGGTGGTCTCCTACAATGAGCAGTTCTTC.

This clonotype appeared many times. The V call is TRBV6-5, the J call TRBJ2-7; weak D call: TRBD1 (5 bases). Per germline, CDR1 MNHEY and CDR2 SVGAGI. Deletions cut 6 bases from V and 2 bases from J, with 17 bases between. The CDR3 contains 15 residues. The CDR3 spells CASREIQGVPYEQYF. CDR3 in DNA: TGTGCCAGCAGGGAGATCCAGGGTGTGCCCTACGAGCAGTACTTC.

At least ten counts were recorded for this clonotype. The CDR3 DNA is TGTGCCAGCAGCTTATACGGGCTAGCGGGAACAGATACGCAGTATTTT. It is translated as CASSLYGLAGTDTQYF. The chain is built from TRBV11-2 and TRBJ2-3; 9 bases agree with TRBD2. Germline V CDR1 and CDR2: SGHAT, FQNNGV. Trimming removed 2 bases from V and 3 bases from J; junction bases left unmatched: 6. This CDR3 is 16 amino acids long.

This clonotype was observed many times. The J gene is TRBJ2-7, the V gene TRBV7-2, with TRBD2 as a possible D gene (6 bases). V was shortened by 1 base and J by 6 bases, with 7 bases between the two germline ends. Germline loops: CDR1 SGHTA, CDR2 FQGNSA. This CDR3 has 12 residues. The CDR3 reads CASSLGDFEQYF. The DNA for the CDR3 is TGTGCCAGCAGCTTAGGGGACTTCGAGCAGTACTTC.

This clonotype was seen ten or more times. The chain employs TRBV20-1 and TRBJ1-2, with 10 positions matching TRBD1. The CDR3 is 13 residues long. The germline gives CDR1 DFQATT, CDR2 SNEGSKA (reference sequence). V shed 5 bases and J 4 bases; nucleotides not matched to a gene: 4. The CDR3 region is CSARGDRGYGYTF. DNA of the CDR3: TGCAGTGCTCGAGGGGACAGGGGCTATGGCTACACCTTC.

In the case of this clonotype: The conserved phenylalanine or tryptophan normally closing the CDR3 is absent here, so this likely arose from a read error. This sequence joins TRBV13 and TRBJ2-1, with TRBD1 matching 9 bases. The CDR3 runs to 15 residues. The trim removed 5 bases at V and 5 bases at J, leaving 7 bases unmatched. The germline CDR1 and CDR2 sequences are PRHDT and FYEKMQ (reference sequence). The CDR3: CASSPWDRVHNEQFS. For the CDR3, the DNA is TGTGCCAGCAGCCCCTGGGACAGGGTGCACAATGAGCAGTTCTCC.

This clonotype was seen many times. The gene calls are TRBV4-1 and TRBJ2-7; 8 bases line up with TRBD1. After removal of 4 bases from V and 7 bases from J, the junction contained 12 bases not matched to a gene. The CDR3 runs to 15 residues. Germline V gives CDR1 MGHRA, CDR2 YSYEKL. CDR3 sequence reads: CASSRTGQGSGEQYF. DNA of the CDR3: TGCGCCAGCAGCCGGACTGGACAGGGCTCTGGTGAGCAGTACTTC.

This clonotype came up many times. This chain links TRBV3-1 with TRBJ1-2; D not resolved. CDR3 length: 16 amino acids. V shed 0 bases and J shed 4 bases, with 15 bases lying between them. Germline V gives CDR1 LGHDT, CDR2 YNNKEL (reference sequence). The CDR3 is CASSQEGEAVTYGYTF. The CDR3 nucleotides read TGTGCCAGCAGCCAAGAGGGCGAAGCCGTTACCTATGGCTACACCTTC.

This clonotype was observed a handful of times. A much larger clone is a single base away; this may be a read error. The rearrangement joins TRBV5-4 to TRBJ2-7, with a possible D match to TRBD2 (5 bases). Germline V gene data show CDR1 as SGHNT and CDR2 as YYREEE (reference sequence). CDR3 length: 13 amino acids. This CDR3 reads CASGFRLGDEQYF. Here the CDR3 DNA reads TGTGCCAGCGGCTTTAGACTCGGGGACGAGCAGTACTTC.

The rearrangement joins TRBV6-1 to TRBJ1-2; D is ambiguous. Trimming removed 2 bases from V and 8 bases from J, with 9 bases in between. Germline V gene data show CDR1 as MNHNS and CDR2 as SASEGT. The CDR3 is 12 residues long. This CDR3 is CASSERAGGYTF. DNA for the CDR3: TGTGCCAGCAGTGAAAGGGCGGGAGGCTACACCTTC.

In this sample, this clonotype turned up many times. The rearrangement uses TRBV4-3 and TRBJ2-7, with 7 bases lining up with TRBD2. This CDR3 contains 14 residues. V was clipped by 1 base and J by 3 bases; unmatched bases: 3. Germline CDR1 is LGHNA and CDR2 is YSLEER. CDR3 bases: TGCGCCAGCAGCCAAGGGGCTAGCGGCTACGAGCAGTACTTC. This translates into CASSQGASGYEQYF.

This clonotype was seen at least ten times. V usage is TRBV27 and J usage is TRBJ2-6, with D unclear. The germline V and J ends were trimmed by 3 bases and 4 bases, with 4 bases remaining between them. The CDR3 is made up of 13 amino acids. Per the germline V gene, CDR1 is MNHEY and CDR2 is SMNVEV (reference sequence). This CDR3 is CASSFVGANVLTF. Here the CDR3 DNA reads TGTGCCAGCAGTTTTGTCGGGGCCAACGTCCTGACTTTC.

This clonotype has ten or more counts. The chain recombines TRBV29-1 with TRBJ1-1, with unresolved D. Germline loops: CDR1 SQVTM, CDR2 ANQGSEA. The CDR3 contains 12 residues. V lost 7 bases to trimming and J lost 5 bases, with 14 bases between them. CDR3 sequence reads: CSAAPSETEAFF. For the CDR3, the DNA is TGCAGCGCTGCGCCGAGTGAGACTGAAGCTTTCTTT.

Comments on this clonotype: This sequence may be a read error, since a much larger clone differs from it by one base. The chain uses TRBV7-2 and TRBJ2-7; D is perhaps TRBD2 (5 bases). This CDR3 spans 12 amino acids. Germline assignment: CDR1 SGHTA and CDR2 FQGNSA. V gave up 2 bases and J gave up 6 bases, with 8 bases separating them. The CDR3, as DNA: TGTGCCAGCAGCTTATTCGGGGTCGAGCAGTACTTC. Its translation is CASSLFGVEQYF.

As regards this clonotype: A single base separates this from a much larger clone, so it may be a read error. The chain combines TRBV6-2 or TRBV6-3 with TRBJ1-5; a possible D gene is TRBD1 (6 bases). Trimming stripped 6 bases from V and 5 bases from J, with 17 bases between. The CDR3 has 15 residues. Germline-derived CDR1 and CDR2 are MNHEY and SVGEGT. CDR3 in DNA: TGTGCCAGCAGCTGCAGGGGTACGGACTATCAGCCCCAGCATTTT. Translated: CASSCRGTDYQPQHF.

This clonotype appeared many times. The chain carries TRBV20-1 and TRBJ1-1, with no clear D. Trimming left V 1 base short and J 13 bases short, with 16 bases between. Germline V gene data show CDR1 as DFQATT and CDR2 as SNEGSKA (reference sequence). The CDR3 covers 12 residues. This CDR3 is CSARGLDAGFFF. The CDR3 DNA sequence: TGCAGTGCTAGAGGGCTAGATGCCGGATTTTTCTTT.

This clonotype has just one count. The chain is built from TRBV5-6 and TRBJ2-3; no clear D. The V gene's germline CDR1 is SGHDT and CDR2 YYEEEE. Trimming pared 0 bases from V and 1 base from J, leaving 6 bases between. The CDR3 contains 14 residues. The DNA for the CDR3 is TGTGCCAGCAGCTTGGCCTTAGGCACAGATACGCAGTATTTT. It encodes CASSLALGTDTQYF.

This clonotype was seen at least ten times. CDR3 sequence (DNA): TGTGCCAGCCAGGATATCGGCAGCTCCTACGAGCAGTACTTC. Translated: CASQDIGSSYEQYF. The J gene is TRBJ2-7, the V gene TRBV7-9, with D hard to call. Germline assignment: CDR1 SEHNR and CDR2 FQNEAQ (reference sequence). CDR3 length: 14 amino acids. Trimming left V 8 bases short and J 0 bases short, with 14 bases between.